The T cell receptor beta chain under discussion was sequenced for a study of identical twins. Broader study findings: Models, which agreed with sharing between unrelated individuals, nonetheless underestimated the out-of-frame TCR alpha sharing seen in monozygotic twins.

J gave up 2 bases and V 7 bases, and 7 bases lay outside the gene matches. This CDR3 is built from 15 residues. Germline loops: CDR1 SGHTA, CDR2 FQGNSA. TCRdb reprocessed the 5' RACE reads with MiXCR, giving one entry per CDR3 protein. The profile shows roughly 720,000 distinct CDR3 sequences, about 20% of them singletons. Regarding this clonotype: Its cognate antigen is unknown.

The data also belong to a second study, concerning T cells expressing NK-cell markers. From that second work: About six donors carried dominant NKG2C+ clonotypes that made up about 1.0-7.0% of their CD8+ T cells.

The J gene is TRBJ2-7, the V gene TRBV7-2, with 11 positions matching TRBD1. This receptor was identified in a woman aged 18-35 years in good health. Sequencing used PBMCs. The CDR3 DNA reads TGTGCCAGCACTTTGGGGACAGGGGGAGCCTACGAGCAGTACTTC. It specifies CASTLGTGGAYEQYF.